The 19 T cell receptor beta chains below all came from one sample that was sequenced in a study of OX40 agonist ivuxolimab in advanced cancers. The method was immunoSEQ multiplex PCR; TCRdb's version includes in-frame clones alone and lacks a portion of them. The sample includes more than 15,000 clones, 76% of them seen just once. The starting material was CD4+ or CD8+ T cells sorted from blood, obtained in a trial of the OX40 agonist ivuxolimab. Every receptor here comes from an adult with an advanced solid tumor such as melanoma, head and neck, liver or kidney cancer.

The rearrangement links TRBV10-3 to TRBJ2-7; 7 bases are a match to TRBD2. The CDR3 extends over 14 amino acids. V was pared by 2 bases and J by 4 bases, with 5 bases of the junction left unmatched. Per germline, CDR1 ENHRY and CDR2 SYGVKD. CDR3 sequence reads: CAISEAGDAYEQYF. DNA for the CDR3: TGTGCCATCAGTGAGGCGGGAGACGCGTACGAGCAGTACTTC.

The rearrangement joins TRBV5-6 to TRBJ1-2, with D perhaps TRBD1 (6 bases). Germline V lookup: CDR1 SGHDT, CDR2 YYEEEE. V was cut by 6 bases and J by 7 bases, with 22 bases left in between. The CDR3 covers 15 residues. CDR3 sequence: CASTFPPQGASGYTF. The CDR3 DNA is TGTGCCAGCACCTTCCCTCCACAGGGAGCGAGTGGCTACACCTTC.

The genes are TRBV4-3 and TRBJ1-5; tentatively, D is TRBD1 (6 bases). V was trimmed by 0 bases and J by 5 bases, leaving 11 bases between them. The CDR3 sequence is 15 residues long. Germline CDR1 reads LGHNA; CDR2 reads YSLEER. This CDR3 is CASSQDLQGHQPQHF. In DNA, the CDR3 is TGCGCCAGCAGCCAAGATTTACAGGGACATCAGCCCCAGCATTTT.

The rearrangement uses TRBV11-3 and TRBJ2-5; the D call may be TRBD1 or TRBD2 (5 bases each). This CDR3 is 14 amino acids long. V was cut by 3 bases and J by 7 bases, with 15 bases left in between. From germline, CDR1 is SGHNT and CDR2 YENEEA. The CDR3 nucleotides read TGTGCCAGCAGCTTGAGGGGCCCCCTAGGGACCCAGTACTTC. This encodes CASSLRGPLGTQYF.

This clone showed up many times. The chain combines TRBV4-1 with TRBJ2-1; tentatively, D is TRBD1 or TRBD2 (5 bases each). The CDR3 loop spans 16 amino acids. CDR1 is MGHRA and CDR2 is YSYEKL in the germline V gene. V dropped 1 base and J dropped 5 bases, with 15 bases sitting between them. As DNA, the CDR3 is TGCGCCAGCAGCCAAGTGAGGGGACGTACGGACAATGAGCAGTTCTTC. Translating gives CASSQVRGRTDNEQFF.

CDR3 residues: CASSDTSGGGEEQFF. Written as DNA, the CDR3 is TGTGCCAGCAGCGATACTAGCGGCGGGGGAGAGGAGCAGTTCTTC. The chain recombines TRBV7-2 with TRBJ2-1, with TRBD2 matching over 8 bases. CDR1 SGHTA and CDR2 FQGNSA come from the germline V gene. The CDR3 has 15 amino acids. V lost 5 bases, J lost 10 bases, and 13 bases stayed unmatched.

The genes are TRBV7-2 and TRBJ1-2; D is unresolved. Trimming shortened V by 3 bases and J by 8 bases, and 19 bases separated the two germline ends. Germline V gene sequence: CDR1 SGHTA, CDR2 FQGNSA. The CDR3 sequence is 15 residues long. As DNA, the CDR3 is TGTGCCAGCAGCTTGACCCCTGGCGGGAGGAGAGGCTACACCTTC. The encoded protein is CASSLTPGGRRGYTF.

The chain carries TRBV12-2 and TRBJ2-5; TRBD2 is taken as the D call from the table, unchecked against the DNA. TRBV12-2 constitutes a pseudogene. The CDR3 consists of 15 residues. CDR3 DNA: TGTGCAAGTCGCTTATCGAGCGGGAGAGATGAGACCCAGTACTTC. Translated: CASRLSSGRDETQYF.

The J gene is TRBJ1-4, the V gene TRBV16, with D tentatively TRBD1 (5 bases). This CDR3 is 15 amino acids long. Germline-derived CDR1 and CDR2 are KGHSY and FQNENV. The V gene lost 0 bases and the J gene lost 5 bases, with 10 bases spanning the gap. This chain's CDR3 is CASSQSRQGNEKLFF. DNA for the CDR3: TGTGCCAGCAGCCAATCCCGCCAGGGAAATGAAAAACTGTTTTTT. Filled out from reference TRBV16 and TRBJ1-4, the complete variable domain reads GEEVAQTPKHLVRGEGQKAKLYCAPIKGHSYVFWYQQVLKNEFKFLISFQNENVFDETGMPKERFSAKCLPNSPCSLEIQATKLEDSAVYFCASSQSRQGNEKLFFGSGTQLSVL.

The chain employs TRBV4-1 and TRBJ1-6; 9 bases are shared with TRBD1. Germline V CDR1 and CDR2: MGHRA, YSYEKL. The CDR3 is made up of 16 amino acids. Trimming took 3 bases from V and 9 from J; bases not matched to a gene: 9. The CDR3 protein is CASSQGQGRNSSPLHF. CDR3 DNA: TGCGCCAGCAGCCAGGGACAGGGACGCAATAGTTCACCCCTCCACTTT.

The chain couples TRBV4-1 to TRBJ2-6, with 7 bases fitting TRBD1. Trimming removed 1 base from V and 1 base from J; junction bases left unmatched: 1. Germline V lookup: CDR1 MGHRA, CDR2 YSYEKL. The CDR3 length is 16 residues. Here the CDR3 reads CASSQVTGSGANVLTF. The DNA of the CDR3 is TGCGCCAGCAGCCAAGTGACAGGGTCTGGGGCCAACGTCCTGACTTTC.

The chain employs TRBV15 and TRBJ1-1; no reliable D call. With 4 bases removed from V and 1 base from J, the gap between germline ends came to 13 bases. CDR1 is LNHNV and CDR2 is YYDKDF in the germline V gene (reference sequence). CDR3 size: 15 residues. CDR3 residues: CATSTPKMGNTEAFF. CDR3 DNA sequence: TGTGCCACCAGCACTCCCAAGATGGGGAACACTGAAGCTTTCTTT.

This chain joins TRBV7-9 and TRBJ2-7; D unresolved. The length of the CDR3 is 14 residues. Germline CDR1 reads SEHNR; CDR2 reads FQNEAQ (reference sequence). Trimming removed 2 bases at V and 0 bases at J, with 8 bases between. CDR3 amino acids: CASSLSTDSYEQYF. The DNA of the CDR3 is TGTGCCAGCAGCTTAAGCACCGACTCCTACGAGCAGTACTTC.

V is TRBV6-1 and J is TRBJ1-2; D is unresolved. Germline assignment: CDR1 MNHNS and CDR2 SASEGT. Trimming pared 2 bases from V and 4 bases from J, leaving 17 bases between. The CDR3 has 16 amino acids. The CDR3 nucleotides are TGTGCCAGCAGTGAATCTAGGGCCACCTCACTCTATGGCTACACCTTC. It specifies CASSESRATSLYGYTF.

J is TRBJ2-3 and V is TRBV4-1; D remains ambiguous. This CDR3 has 13 residues. V lost 1 base and J lost 4, with 6 bases in between. Per the germline V gene, CDR1 is MGHRA and CDR2 is YSYEKL. CDR3 loop: CASSQVTPDTQYF. The CDR3 DNA follows: TGCGCCAGCAGCCAAGTAACCCCAGATACGCAGTATTTT.

The chain uses TRBV4-3 and TRBJ2-1; the match to TRBD1 covers 7 bases. Germline CDR1 and CDR2: LGHNA and YSLEER. This CDR3 is 13 amino acids long. With V trimmed by 5 bases and J by 6 bases, 4 bases remained unmatched. The CDR3 region is CASSNTGVNEQFF. DNA of the CDR3: TGCGCCAGCAGCAATACAGGGGTCAATGAGCAGTTCTTC.

This clone was observed a handful of times. The chain couples TRBV9 to TRBJ1-5; the D is unclear. This CDR3 region has 13 residues. Trimming cost V 3 bases and J 6 bases, with 10 bases left between them. Germline assignment: CDR1 SGDLS and CDR2 YYNGEE. The CDR3 DNA is TGTGCCAGCAGCGCCGAACTGGGTCAGCCCCAGCATTTT. Protein sequence: CASSAELGQPQHF.

The genes are TRBV10-2 and TRBJ2-7; D gene ambiguous. This CDR3 contains 13 residues. Germline assignment: CDR1 WSHSY and CDR2 SAAADI. Trimming pared 4 bases from V and 0 bases from J, leaving 7 bases between. CDR3 nucleotide sequence: TGCGCCAGCAGTGTGTCCCCCTCCTACGAGCAGTACTTC. It codes for CASSVSPSYEQYF.

A few counts support this clone. This chain joins TRBV27 and TRBJ1-5; D is undetermined. CDR1 is MNHEY, CDR2 SMNVEV, per germline (reference sequence). This CDR3 region has 13 residues. V lost 3 bases and J 5 bases, leaving 8 bases between the germline ends. The CDR3 coding sequence is TGTGCCAGCAGTTTTTCGGTTTATCAGCCCCAGCATTTT. This translates into CASSFSVYQPQHF.